This TCR beta chain was profiled in a study of T cells in Graves' hyperthyroidism and ophthalmopathy (dated by TCRdb to the late 2010s). Context from the whole study: Peripheral blood was collected at initial diagnosis, before any treatment. Following sampling, methimazole starting at 30 mg daily was given to hyperthyroidism patients, and high-dose intravenous methylprednisolone was given to ophthalmopathy patients. Thyroid tissue and blood T-cell repertoires from about 6 Graves' hyperthyroidism patients were also compared in the study. The 100 or so discovery patients were randomly split 7:3 into training and test sets. An independent validation cohort of about 19 hyperthyroidism patients and 17 patients who later progressed to ophthalmopathy tested prospective prediction of ophthalmopathy. According to the paper, TCR Vbeta CDR3 sequencing was carried out on over 130 peripheral blood samples, which came from around 43 ophthalmopathy, approximately 72 hyperthyroidism and roughly 17 progressor patients. To identify TCR V-J signatures that set the groups apart, the researchers used a discovery cohort of 95 to 100 patients, made up of 40 to 45 with Graves' ophthalmopathy and about 59 with stable Graves' hyperthyroidism.

The TCR beta CDR3 regions were amplified from RNA transcripts. The first round of RT-PCR for the TCR CDR3 was performed with the HTBI primer set and the Qiagen OneStep RT-PCR kit. The libraries were constructed in a second round of multiplex PCR and then size-selected and purified. Libraries were sequenced paired-end with 100 bp reads on an Illumina HiSeq2000. The authors' analysis ran thus. Raw data were processed with SOAPnuke, discarding reads with adapters, uncalled bases, mean Phred below 15, or no exact constant-primer or identifier match. COPE v1.2.5 was used to merge the high-quality paired reads, and each unique nucleotide sequence was defined as a clonotype. MiTCR v1.1 was used to align the clonotypes against IMGT TRBV, TRBD and TRBJ reference segments. The analysis included only V-J combinations with a frequency above 0.0001, which together covered over 98% of the repertoires. The TCS score was defined as the ratio of F50 (clonal expansion) to E x V (chaos), calculated using BLOSUM62-based TCRdist between CDR3 peptides within each V-J. Welch's t-statistics and random forest reduced several hundred V-J features to 10 to 15, which were used in a naive Bayes classifier (R e1071). TCRdb ran its own pipeline on the public reads, namely fastp trimming at Q25 and MiXCR clone calling, and kept in-frame beta chains. Every distinct CDR3 protein forms one entry, paired with its most common genes and DNA. The V and J calls were determined by TCRdb, not by the authors. This sample is represented by roughly 700,000 distinct CDR3 sequences; approximately 15% of them were singletons. The ten largest clones add up to more than 8.5% of the sample.

CDR1 and CDR2, per the germline V gene, are KGHDR and SFDVKD. The CDR3 sequence holds 20 residues, the cysteine and phenylalanine included. The kept DNA is CDR3 alone, 60 bases in frame from the first base. V loses 5 bases, J loses 1 base, and the germline ends lie 26 bases apart. A patient counted as having stable Graves' hyperthyroidism if no progression to ophthalmopathy occurred over 18 months of follow-up. Hyperthyroidism patients were newly diagnosed, had a disease duration of under 2 months, and were aged 18 to 65 years. The study excluded patients with uncontrolled infections, other autoimmune diseases, pregnancy or lactation. Diagnoses relied on clinical symptoms, serum thyroxine and TRAb, thyroid ultrasound and orbital computed tomography. Ficoll-Paque density gradient centrifugation was used to isolate PBMCs from approximately 11 ml of fresh peripheral blood. Total RNA was extracted with Trizol reagent, and quality was checked on an Agilent 2100 Bioanalyzer.

This clonotype came up a few times. Its antigen has not been determined. No much larger clone is present one base from it, and per-base qualities are unavailable. Study-level results and caveats: Ophthalmopathy was separated from stable hyperthyroidism by a 13 V-J signature model, with approximately 86% sensitivity and roughly 81% specificity obtained in cross-validation and 80%/75% obtained in testing. Most expanded thyroid clonotypes (frequency above 0.001) were also detected in blood, suggesting blood repertoires may reflect thyroid immune responses. During validation, the model predicted progression to ophthalmopathy a median of approximately 6.5 months ahead of onset, with approximately 71% sensitivity and 72.22% specificity. No statistical method was used to set the sample size in advance, and investigators knew the group allocation.

This TCR came from a young woman with Graves' hyperthyroidism. The source material was blood. The sequence joins TRBV24-1 to TRBJ2-4, and perhaps TRBD2 as D gene, on 6 matching bases. At the DNA level, the sequence is TGTGCCACCAGTGCCAGCCCGCGGGACGGACCACTACGGGCCAAAAACATTCAGTACTTC. Its product reads: CATSASPRDGPLRAKNIQYF.